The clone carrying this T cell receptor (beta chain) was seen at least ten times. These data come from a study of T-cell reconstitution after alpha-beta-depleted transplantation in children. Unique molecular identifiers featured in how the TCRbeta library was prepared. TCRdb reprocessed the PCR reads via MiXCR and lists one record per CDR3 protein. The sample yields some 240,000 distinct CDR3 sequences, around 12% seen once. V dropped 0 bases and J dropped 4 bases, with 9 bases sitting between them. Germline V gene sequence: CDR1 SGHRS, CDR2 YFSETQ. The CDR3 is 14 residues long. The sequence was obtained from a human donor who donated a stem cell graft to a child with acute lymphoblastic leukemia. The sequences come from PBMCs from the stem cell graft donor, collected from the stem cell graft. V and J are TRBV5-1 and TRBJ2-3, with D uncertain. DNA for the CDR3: TGCGCCAGCAGCTTGGTTGAGGCGCCAGATACGCAGTATTTT. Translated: CASSLVEAPDTQYF.